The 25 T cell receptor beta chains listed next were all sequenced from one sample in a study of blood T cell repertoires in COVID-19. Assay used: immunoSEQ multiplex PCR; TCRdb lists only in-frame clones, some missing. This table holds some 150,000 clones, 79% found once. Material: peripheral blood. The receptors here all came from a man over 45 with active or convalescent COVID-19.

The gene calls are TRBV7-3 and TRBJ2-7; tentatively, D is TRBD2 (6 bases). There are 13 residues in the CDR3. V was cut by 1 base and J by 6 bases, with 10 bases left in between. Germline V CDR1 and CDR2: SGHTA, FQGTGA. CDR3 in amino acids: CASSLMGGGEQYF. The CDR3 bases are TGTGCCAGCAGCTTAATGGGGGGAGGCGAGCAGTACTTC.

CDR3 nucleotides: TGTGCCAGCAGCGTAGGAAGGTACAGTGAAGCTTTCTTT. Its protein product is CASSVGRYSEAFF. V gene TRBV9 combines with J gene TRBJ1-1; D call uncertain. V lost 0 bases and J 7 bases, leaving 10 bases between the germline ends. This CDR3 has 13 residues. CDR1 and CDR2 (germline): SGDLS, YYNGEE.

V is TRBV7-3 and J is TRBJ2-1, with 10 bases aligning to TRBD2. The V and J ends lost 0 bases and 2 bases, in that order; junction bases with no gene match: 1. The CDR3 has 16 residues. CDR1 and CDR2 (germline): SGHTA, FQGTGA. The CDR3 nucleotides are TGTGCCAGCAGCTTAACAGGGACTAGCGCCTACAATGAGCAGTTCTTC. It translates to CASSLTGTSAYNEQFF.

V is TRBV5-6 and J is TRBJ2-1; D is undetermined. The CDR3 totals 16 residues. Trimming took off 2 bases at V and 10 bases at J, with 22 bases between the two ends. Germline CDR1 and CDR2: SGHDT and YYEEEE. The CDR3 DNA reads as TGTGCCAGCAGCTTCGATCTGAACTACCGCCTGGCAGAGCAGTTCTTC. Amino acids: CASSFDLNYRLAEQFF. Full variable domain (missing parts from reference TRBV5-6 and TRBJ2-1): DAGVTQSPTHLIKTRGQQVTLRCSPKSGHDTVSWYQQALGQGPQFIFQYYEEEERQRGNFPDRFSGHQFPNYSSELNVNALLLGDSALYLCASSFDLNYRLAEQFFGPGTRLTVL.

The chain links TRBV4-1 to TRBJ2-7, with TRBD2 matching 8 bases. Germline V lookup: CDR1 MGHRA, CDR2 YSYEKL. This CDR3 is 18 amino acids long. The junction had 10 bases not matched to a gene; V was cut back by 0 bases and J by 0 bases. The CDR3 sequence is CASSQEGRSGSLSYEQYF. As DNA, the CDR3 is TGCGCCAGCAGCCAAGAGGGTAGGAGCGGGAGTCTCTCCTACGAGCAGTACTTC.

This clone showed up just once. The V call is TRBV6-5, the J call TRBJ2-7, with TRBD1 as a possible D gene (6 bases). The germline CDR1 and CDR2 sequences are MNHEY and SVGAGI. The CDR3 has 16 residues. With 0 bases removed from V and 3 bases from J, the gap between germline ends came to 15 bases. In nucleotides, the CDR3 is TGTGCCAGCAGTTACTCGCAGGGGCTGCCTTACTACGAGCAGTACTTC. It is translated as CASSYSQGLPYYEQYF.

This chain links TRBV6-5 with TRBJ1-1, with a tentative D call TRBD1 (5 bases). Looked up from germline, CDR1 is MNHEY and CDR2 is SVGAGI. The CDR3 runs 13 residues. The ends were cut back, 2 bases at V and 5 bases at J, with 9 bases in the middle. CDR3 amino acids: CASSYGRVTEAFF. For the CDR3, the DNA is TGTGCCAGCAGTTACGGCAGGGTGACTGAAGCTTTCTTT.

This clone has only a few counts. The CDR3: CASSFRTGPITGDEQYF. The CDR3 DNA reads as TGTGCCAGCAGCTTTCGAACCGGCCCGATAACAGGGGACGAGCAGTACTTC. The chain is built from TRBV7-9 and TRBJ2-7; 7 positions agree with TRBD1. This CDR3 is 17 amino acids long. Germline V lookup: CDR1 SEHNR, CDR2 FQNEAQ (reference sequence). The V gene end was trimmed by 3 bases and the J gene end by 5 bases; junction bases not matched to a gene: 16.

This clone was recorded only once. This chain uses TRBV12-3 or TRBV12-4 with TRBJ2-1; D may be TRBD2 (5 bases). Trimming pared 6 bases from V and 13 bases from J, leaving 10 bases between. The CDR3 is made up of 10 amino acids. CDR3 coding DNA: TGTGCCAGCAGCGCTAGCTTTCAGTTCTTC. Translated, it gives CASSASFQFF.

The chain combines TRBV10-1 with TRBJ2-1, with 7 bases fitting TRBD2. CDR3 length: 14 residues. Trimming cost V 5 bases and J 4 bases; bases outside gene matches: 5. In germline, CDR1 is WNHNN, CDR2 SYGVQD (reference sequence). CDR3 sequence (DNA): TGCGCCAGCAGTCGGCTAGCGGATTACAATGAGCAGTTCTTC. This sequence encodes CASSRLADYNEQFF.

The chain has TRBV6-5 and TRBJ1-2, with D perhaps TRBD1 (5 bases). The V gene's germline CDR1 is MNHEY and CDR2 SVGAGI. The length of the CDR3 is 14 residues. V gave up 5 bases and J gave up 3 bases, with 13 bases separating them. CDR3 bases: TGTGCCAGCAGTACTTTCGGGGGACACTATGGCTACACCTTC. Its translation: CASSTFGGHYGYTF.

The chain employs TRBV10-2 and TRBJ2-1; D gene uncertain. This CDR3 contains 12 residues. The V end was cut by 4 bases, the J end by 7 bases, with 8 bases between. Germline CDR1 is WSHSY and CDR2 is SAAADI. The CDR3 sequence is CASSAPVNEQFF. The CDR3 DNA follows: TGCGCCAGCAGTGCCCCTGTGAATGAGCAGTTCTTC.

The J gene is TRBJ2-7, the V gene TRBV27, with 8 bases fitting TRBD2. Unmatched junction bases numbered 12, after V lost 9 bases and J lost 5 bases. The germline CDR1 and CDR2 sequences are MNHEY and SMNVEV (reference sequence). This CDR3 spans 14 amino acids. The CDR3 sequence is CASTRVAGTHEQYF. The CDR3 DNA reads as TGTGCCAGTACCCGGGTAGCGGGAACCCACGAGCAGTACTTC.

CDR3: CASSLDAGYRETQYF. DNA of the CDR3: TGTGCCAGCAGCTTGGATGCGGGATATAGGGAGACCCAGTACTTC. The rearrangement links TRBV5-4 to TRBJ2-5, with a tentative D call TRBD2 (6 bases). This CDR3 contains 15 residues. Per germline, CDR1 SGHNT and CDR2 YYREEE (reference sequence). Trimming shortened V by 0 bases and J by 5 bases, and 14 bases separated the two germline ends.

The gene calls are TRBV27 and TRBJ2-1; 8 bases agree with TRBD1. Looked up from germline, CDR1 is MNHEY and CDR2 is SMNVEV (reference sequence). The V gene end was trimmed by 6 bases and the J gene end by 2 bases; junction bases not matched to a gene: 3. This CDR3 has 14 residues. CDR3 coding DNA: TGTGCCAGCAGCCCACAGGGGGCCTACAATGAGCAGTTCTTC. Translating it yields CASSPQGAYNEQFF.

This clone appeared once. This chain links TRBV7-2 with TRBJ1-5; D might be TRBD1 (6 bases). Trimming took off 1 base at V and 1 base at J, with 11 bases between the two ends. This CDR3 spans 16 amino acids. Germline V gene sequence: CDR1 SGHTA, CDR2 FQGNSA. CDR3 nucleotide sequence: TGTGCCAGCAGCTTAGTGGGGGGGGCGAGCAATCAGCCCCAGCATTTT. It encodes CASSLVGGASNQPQHF. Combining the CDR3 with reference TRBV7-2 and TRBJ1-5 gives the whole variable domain GAGVSQSPSNKVTEKGKDVELRCDPISGHTALYWYRQSLGQGLEFLIYFQGNSAPDKSGLPSDRFSAERTGGSVSTLTIQRTQQEDSAVYLCASSLVGGASNQPQHFGDGTRLSIL.

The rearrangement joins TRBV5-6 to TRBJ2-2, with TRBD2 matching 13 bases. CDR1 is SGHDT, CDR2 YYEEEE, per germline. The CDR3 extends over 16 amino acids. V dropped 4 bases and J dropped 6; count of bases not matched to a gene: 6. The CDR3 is CASSPGLAGRAGELFF. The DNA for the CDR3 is TGTGCCAGCAGCCCGGGACTAGCGGGACGGGCCGGGGAGCTGTTTTTT. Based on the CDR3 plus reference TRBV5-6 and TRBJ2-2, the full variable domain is DAGVTQSPTHLIKTRGQQVTLRCSPKSGHDTVSWYQQALGQGPQFIFQYYEEEERQRGNFPDRFSGHQFPNYSSELNVNALLLGDSALYLCASSPGLAGRAGELFFGEGSRLTVL.

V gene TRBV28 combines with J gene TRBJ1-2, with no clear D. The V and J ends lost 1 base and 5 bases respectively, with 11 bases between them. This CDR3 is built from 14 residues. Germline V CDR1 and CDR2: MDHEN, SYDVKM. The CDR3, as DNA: TGTGCCAGCAGTTTATCACGCGGAATTTATGGCTACACCTTC. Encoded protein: CASSLSRGIYGYTF.

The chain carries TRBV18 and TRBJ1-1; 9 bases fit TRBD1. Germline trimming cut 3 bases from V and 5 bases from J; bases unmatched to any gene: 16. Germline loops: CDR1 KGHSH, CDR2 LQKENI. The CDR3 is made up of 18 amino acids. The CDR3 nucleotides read TGTGCCAGCTCACCTTTTTTTCCGGGACAGGGCTCGCGAACTGAAGCTTTCTTT. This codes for CASSPFFPGQGSRTEAFF.

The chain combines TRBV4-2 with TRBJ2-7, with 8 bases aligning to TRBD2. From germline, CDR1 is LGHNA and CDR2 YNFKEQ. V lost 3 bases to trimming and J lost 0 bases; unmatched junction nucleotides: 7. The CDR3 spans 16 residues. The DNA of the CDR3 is TGTGCCAGCAGCCAGGACACTAGCGGTAACTCCTACGAGCAGTACTTC. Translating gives CASSQDTSGNSYEQYF.

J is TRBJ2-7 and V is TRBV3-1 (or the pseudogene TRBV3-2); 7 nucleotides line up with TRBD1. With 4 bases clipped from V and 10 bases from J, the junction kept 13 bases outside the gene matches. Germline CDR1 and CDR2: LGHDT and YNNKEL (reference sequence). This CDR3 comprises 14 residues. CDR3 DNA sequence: TGTGCCAGCAGCCCCCGGGGACAGAGTTCTCCTCAGTACTTC. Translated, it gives CASSPRGQSSPQYF.

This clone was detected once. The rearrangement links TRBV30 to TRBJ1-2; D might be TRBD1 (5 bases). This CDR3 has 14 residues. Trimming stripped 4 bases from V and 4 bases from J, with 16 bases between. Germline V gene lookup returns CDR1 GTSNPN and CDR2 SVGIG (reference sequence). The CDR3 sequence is CAWTPGPVGYGYTF. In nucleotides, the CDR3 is TGTGCCTGGACCCCAGGGCCGGTTGGCTATGGCTACACCTTC.

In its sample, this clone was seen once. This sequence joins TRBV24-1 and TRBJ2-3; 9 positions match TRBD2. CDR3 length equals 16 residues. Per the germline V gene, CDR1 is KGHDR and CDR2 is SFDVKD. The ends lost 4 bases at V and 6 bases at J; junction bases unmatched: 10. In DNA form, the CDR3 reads TGTGCCACCAGTGACCGGACTAGCGAACTTGGCGATACGCAGTATTTT. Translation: CATSDRTSELGDTQYF.

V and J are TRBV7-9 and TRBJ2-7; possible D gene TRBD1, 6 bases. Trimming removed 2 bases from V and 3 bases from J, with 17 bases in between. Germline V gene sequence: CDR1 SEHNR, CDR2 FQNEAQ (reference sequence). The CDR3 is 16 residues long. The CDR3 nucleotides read TGTGCCAGCAGCTTATCGATTACAGGGTTTTACTACGAGCAGTACTTC. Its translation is CASSLSITGFYYEQYF.

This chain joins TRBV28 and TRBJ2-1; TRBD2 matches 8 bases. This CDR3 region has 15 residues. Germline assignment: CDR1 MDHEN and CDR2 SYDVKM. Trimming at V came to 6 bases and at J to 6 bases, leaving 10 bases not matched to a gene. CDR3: CASRYTSGRGNEQFF. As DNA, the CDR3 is TGTGCCAGCAGGTATACTAGCGGACGGGGCAATGAGCAGTTCTTC.